This T cell receptor beta chain was identified during a study of STAT3 mutations in large granular lymphocyte leukemia. The overall study: Among longitudinally sequenced T-LGLL patients, roughly half had canonical activating STAT3 mutations detected.

A word on this clone: Antigen specificity is unknown.

Clones were sequenced by immunoSEQ multiplex PCR, and TCRdb holds only the in-frame ones, with some missing. The table includes approximately 1,500 clones, 55% to 75% detected once. Findings of the study overall: Every T-cell large granular lymphocyte leukemia patient had at least one immunodominant TCR beta clonotype. In some patients, a small highly pathogenic clone possibly went undetected.

What was sequenced was peripheral blood mononuclear cells. The receptor's source is a woman aged 70-85 years with T-cell large granular lymphocyte leukemia. Some clones in this sample may be carry-over from other donors' samples.

The DNA of the CDR3 is TGCGTTGCGGTGGACTATGGCTACACCTTC. Translation: CVAVDYGYTF. V and J are TRBV20-1 and TRBJ1-2; no clear D. CDR1 DFQATT and CDR2 SNEGSKA come from the germline V gene (reference sequence). The CDR3 sequence is 10 residues long.